Listed here are 5 T cell receptor beta chains from one sample, sequenced in a study of T cells in lung cancer brain metastases. This table comes from immunoSEQ multiplex PCR, and its TCRdb copy is limited to in-frame clones, with some not included. The table includes thousands of clones, around 84% detected once. The sample consisted of tumor tissue from a brain metastasis. Receptor source: a man aged 45-60 years with non-small cell lung cancer that had spread to the brain.

The V gene is TRBV6-5, the J gene TRBJ2-7; perhaps TRBD1 as D (6 bases). V lost 1 base to trimming and J lost 4 bases, with 14 bases between them. Germline CDR1 is MNHEY and CDR2 is SVGAGI. The CDR3 consists of 15 residues. This chain's CDR3 is CASSYFSRGGYEQYF. CDR3 DNA: TGTGCCAGCAGTTACTTCAGCAGGGGTGGGTACGAGCAGTACTTC.

Turning to this clone: In the same sample, other DNA sequences code for this CDR3. The V and J genes are TRBV7-9 and TRBJ2-3; 14 positions match TRBD2. The CDR3 length is 17 residues. J was trimmed by 7 bases and V by 6 bases; bases with no gene match: 12. Germline V gene sequence: CDR1 SEHNR, CDR2 FQNEAQ (reference sequence). As DNA, the CDR3 is TGTGCCAGCAGTCCAAAAAGACTAGCGGGGGGGAAGAATACGCAGTATTTT. It codes for CASSPKRLAGGKNTQYF.

The chain links TRBV7-8 to TRBJ2-7; D uncertain. Germline loops: CDR1 SGHVS, CDR2 FQNEAQ. V lost 4 bases to trimming and J lost 9 bases, with 13 bases between them. The CDR3 sequence is 12 residues long. In nucleotides, the CDR3 is TGTGCCAGCAGCTCGGCTCCTACGAGGCAGTACTTC. Translating gives CASSSAPTRQYF.

This chain uses TRBV11-2 with TRBJ1-6; TRBD1 is a possible D gene (5 bases). Germline values: CDR1 SGHAT, CDR2 FQNNGV. The CDR3 consists of 13 residues. V was clipped by 8 bases and J by 5 bases, with 10 bases between them. For the CDR3, the DNA is TGTGCCAGCGGGGCTGCCAATAATTCACCCCTCCACTTT. Amino acids: CASGAANNSPLHF.

Of note for this clone: One base away lies a much larger clone, so this may be a sequencing read error. Other nucleotide sequences in the sample specify the same CDR3. The chain links TRBV4-3 to TRBJ1-5, with D possibly matching TRBD1 (5 bases). Germline V lookup: CDR1 LGHNA, CDR2 YSLEER. This CDR3 comprises 15 residues. In DNA, the CDR3 is TGCGCCAGTAGCCAAGAGCAGGGCGTCTATCAGCCCCAGCATTTT. Amino acid sequence: CASSQEQGVYQPQHF.